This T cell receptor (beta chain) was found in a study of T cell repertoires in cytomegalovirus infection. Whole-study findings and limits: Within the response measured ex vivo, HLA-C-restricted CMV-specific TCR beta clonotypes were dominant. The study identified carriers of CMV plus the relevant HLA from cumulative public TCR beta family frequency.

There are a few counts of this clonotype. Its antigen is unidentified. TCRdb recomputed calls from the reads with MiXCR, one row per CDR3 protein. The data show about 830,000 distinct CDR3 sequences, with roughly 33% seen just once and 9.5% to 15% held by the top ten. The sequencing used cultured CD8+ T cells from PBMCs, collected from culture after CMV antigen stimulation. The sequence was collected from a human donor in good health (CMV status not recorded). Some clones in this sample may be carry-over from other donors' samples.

The chain's CDR3 is CASSPTLGNEQYF. The CDR3 DNA follows: TGTGCCAGCAGCCCCACCCTTGGGAACGAGCAGTACTTC. The rearrangement uses TRBV11-3 and TRBJ2-7; D is unresolved. Germline V lookup: CDR1 SGHNT, CDR2 YENEEA. This CDR3 region has 13 residues. Between the trimmed V and J ends, which lost 5 bases and 5 bases, there was a span of 13 bases.